The TCR beta chain described here comes from a study of regulatory T cells in long-lasting Graves disease. The germline V gene encodes CDR1 KGHSH and CDR2 LQKENI. The CDR3 consists of 14 residues. The V end was cut by 1 base, the J end by 2 bases, with 8 bases between. Through Arm-PCR of CDR3 regions and iRepertoire HTBI primers, TCR beta libraries were built. TCRdb analysed the multiplex PCR reads with MiXCR anew, one entry per CDR3 protein. Here the sample spans 550,000 to 650,000 distinct CDR3 sequences, around 15% being singletons. Time point here: newly diagnosed GD, antithyroid drugs for less than 3 months. RNA from PBMCs was the source of the TCR library. Nine milliliters of peripheral blood were taken and placed in EDTA tubes. This clonotype was counted a few times. This same sample was also part of a study on T cells in Graves' hyperthyroidism and ophthalmopathy.

This receptor was obtained from a man younger than 30 with Graves disease. This chain links TRBV18 with TRBJ2-5, with D maybe TRBD2 (5 bases). The sequences come from peripheral blood mononuclear cells (PBMCs), collected at new diagnosis, from a patient treated with antithyroid drugs. In DNA, the CDR3 is TGTGCCAGCTCACCACGAGCGGTACAAGAGACCCAGTACTTC. This sequence encodes CASSPRAVQETQYF.